A single sample gave rise to the 23 T cell receptor beta chains below, sequenced in a study of tumor-infiltrating lymphocytes in primary liver carcinoma. Synthesis of TCR beta cDNA was carried out from 450 to 500 ng total RNA with a constant-region primer. The TCR beta library was amplified through three nested multiplex PCR rounds in a modified ARM-PCR procedure. TRBV1-TRBV30 forward primers paired with a C-beta reverse primer were used in the first two PCR rounds, which ran approximately 10 cycles each. TCRdb re-derived calls from the multiplex PCR reads in MiXCR, one entry per CDR3 protein. The sample shows 90,000 to 150,000 distinct CDR3 sequences, about two thirds of them seen only once. Extraction of RNA together with DNA used roughly 18-32 mg of unsorted bulk tissue. Sequences were obtained from tumor-adjacent normal liver tissue. The receptors shown here come from an older woman with primary liver carcinoma and hepatitis B virus infection.

With regard to this clonotype: The CDR3 does not end in the conserved phenylalanine or tryptophan, so this is likely a read error. The rearrangement links TRBV11-3 to TRBJ2-3; 8 nucleotides match TRBD2. Germline V gene data show CDR1 as SGHNT and CDR2 as YENEEA. The CDR3 runs 14 residues. CDR3 sequence: CASSLWTSKDTQYL. Written as DNA, the CDR3 is TGTGCCAGCAGCCTCTGGACTAGCAAAGATACGCAGTATCTT.

As to this clonotype: One junction end disagrees with the germline gene, perhaps due to a read error. This sequence joins TRBV29-1 and TRBJ2-1; unclear D gene. CDR1 SQVTM and CDR2 ANQGSEA come from the germline V gene. The CDR3 contains 15 residues. The CDR3 region is CGVGDTGYSYNEQFF. The CDR3 DNA reads TGCGGCGTTGGGGATACTGGGTACTCCTACAATGAGCAGTTCTTC.

The chain couples TRBV5-4 to TRBJ2-3, with 11 bases fitting TRBD2. Germline assignment: CDR1 SGHNT and CDR2 YYREEE (reference sequence). J lost 3 bases, V lost 1 base, and 7 bases had no gene match. This CDR3 contains 17 residues. The CDR3 spells CASSLKLAGAVTDTQYF. The CDR3 DNA reads as TGTGCCAGCAGCTTGAAACTAGCGGGGGCGGTTACAGATACGCAGTATTTT.

V usage is TRBV4-1 and J usage is TRBJ2-7; no definite D call. V shed 10 bases and J shed 3 bases, with 16 bases lying between them. The CDR3 consists of 13 residues. The germline V gene has CDR1 MGHRA and CDR2 YSYEKL. In nucleotides, the CDR3 is TGCGCCAACAACCACAACCCCCTCTACGAGCAGTACTTC. As protein: CANNHNPLYEQYF.

The chain employs TRBV6-5 and TRBJ2-3; no clear D. CDR1 and CDR2 from the germline V gene are MNHEY and SVGAGI. The CDR3 length is 14 residues. CDR3 loop: CVGIRLSGSDTQYF. CDR3 DNA sequence: TGTGTCGGCATCAGATTATCTGGGTCAGATACGCAGTATTTT.

Remarks on this clonotype: A junction end diverges from the germline sequence, so it may reflect a read error. V gene TRBV12-3 or TRBV12-4 combines with J gene TRBJ1-1; D is ambiguous. This CDR3 comprises 15 residues. The CDR3 spells CASSLSPGRAGKAFF. Written as DNA, the CDR3 is TGTGCCAGTAGTTTATCCCCCGGGCGTGCGGGGAAAGCTTTCTTT.

As to this clonotype: A read error may produce the germline difference seen at one junction end. The DNA for the CDR3 is TGTGCCAGCAGTTTTGGAAGGCTGCAGGGCCCCGACACTGAAGCTATCTTT. As protein: CASSFGRLQGPDTEAIF. The V gene is TRBV28, the J gene TRBJ1-1; the D gene is possibly TRBD1 (5 bases). Germline V gene lookup returns CDR1 MDHEN and CDR2 SYDVKM. The CDR3 has 17 residues.

This clonotype came up a few times. The chain is built from TRBV10-3 and TRBJ2-1; a weak D match, TRBD2 (7 bases). V was clipped by 8 bases and J by 5 bases, with 16 bases between them. Per the germline V gene, CDR1 is ENHRY and CDR2 is SYGVKD. The CDR3 totals 14 residues. The CDR3 region is CAIGSGTTHNEQFF. The CDR3 bases are TGTGCCATCGGGAGCGGGACAACCCACAATGAGCAGTTCTTC.

This chain connects TRBV7-8 to TRBJ2-1; 10 nucleotides agree with TRBD2. Per germline, CDR1 SGHVS and CDR2 FQNEAQ. This CDR3 contains 19 residues. V dropped 5 bases and J dropped 9; count of bases not matched to a gene: 22. The CDR3 protein is CASSPPLAGHLPPYIEQFF. The CDR3 bases are TGTGCCAGCAGCCCCCCACTAGCGGGACATCTACCCCCCTATATTGAGCAGTTCTTC.

Comments on this clonotype: Since the CDR3 does not end with the conserved phenylalanine or tryptophan, this likely comes from a read error. The chain uses TRBV11-3 and TRBJ2-1, with TRBD2 matching over 15 bases. The CDR3 length is 19 residues. Germline loops: CDR1 SGHNT, CDR2 YENEEA. The DNA for the CDR3 is TGTGCCAGCAGCACCGGACAGGGGGGACTAGCGGGAGGATTCAATGGGCAGTTCAGC. As protein: CASSTGQGGLAGGFNGQFS.

This clonotype was seen repeatedly, ten times or more. This chain connects TRBV6-4 to TRBJ1-6; the match to TRBD1 covers 10 bases. The germline gives CDR1 MRHNA, CDR2 SNTAGT. Trimming removed 3 bases from V and 8 bases from J; junction bases left unmatched: 4. The CDR3 sequence is 15 residues long. This CDR3 is CASSETGGWDSPLHF. DNA of the CDR3: TGTGCCAGCAGTGAGACAGGGGGCTGGGATTCACCCCTCCACTTT.

This clonotype showed up many times. V is TRBV30 and J is TRBJ2-1, with D maybe TRBD2 (6 bases). Germline V gene lookup returns CDR1 GTSNPN and CDR2 SVGIG (reference sequence). The V gene lost 2 bases and the J gene lost 3 bases, with 14 bases spanning the gap. The CDR3 has 15 amino acids. The CDR3 reads CAWSTSRTIYNEQFF. The CDR3 coding sequence is TGTGCCTGGAGTACGTCTAGGACTATCTACAATGAGCAGTTCTTC.

This clonotype has a count of ten or more. The rearrangement joins TRBV28 to TRBJ1-2, with D possibly matching TRBD1 (5 bases). Trimming removed 1 base from V and 8 bases from J, with 11 bases in between. The CDR3 consists of 13 residues. Germline V gene data show CDR1 as MDHEN and CDR2 as SYDVKM. The CDR3 here is CASSLSAGRGYTF. CDR3 bases: TGTGCCAGCAGTTTATCGGCAGGGAGGGGCTACACCTTC.

As concerns this clonotype: A single base separates this from a much larger clone, so it may be a read error. The chain employs TRBV28 and TRBJ2-3, with D perhaps TRBD2 (6 bases). The length of the CDR3 is 16 residues. Germline V gene data show CDR1 as MDHEN and CDR2 as SYDVKM. Deletions cut 10 bases from V and 2 bases from J, with 22 bases between. This CDR3 reads CAIRRGFGGITDTQYF. DNA of the CDR3: TGTGCCATCCGTCGGGGGTTCGGCGGGATCACAGATACGCAGTATTTT.

Comment on this clonotype: This may stem from a read error, because a much larger clone lies one nucleotide away. The rearrangement uses TRBV28 and TRBJ1-2, with 7 bases matching TRBD1. Germline CDR1 reads MDHEN; CDR2 reads SYDVKM. The CDR3 length is 14 residues. The CDR3 nucleotides are TGTGCCAGCAGTCTGGACAGGCCCCCGTATGGCAACACCTTC. Translation gives CASSLDRPPYGNTF.

This clonotype was counted at least ten times. The genes are TRBV29-1 and TRBJ2-4; 7 positions match TRBD2. The CDR3 runs to 14 residues. V dropped 6 bases and J dropped 1; count of bases not matched to a gene: 6. Germline assignment: CDR1 SQVTM and CDR2 ANQGSEA. The CDR3 sequence is CSVKGGRAKNIQYF. In DNA form, the CDR3 reads TGCAGCGTGAAGGGAGGGCGGGCCAAAAACATTCAGTACTTC.

This chain uses TRBV12-3 or TRBV12-4 with TRBJ2-4; D tentatively reads TRBD1 or TRBD2 (5 bases each). The CDR3 covers 13 residues. In nucleotides, the CDR3 is TGTGGCAACAGCCCAGGGAGTGCAAACATTCAGTACTTC. Residues: CGNSPGSANIQYF.

To note about this clonotype: Since the CDR3 does not end with the conserved phenylalanine or tryptophan, this likely comes from a read error. This sequence joins TRBV6-2 or TRBV6-3 and TRBJ2-7; D perhaps matches TRBD2 (5 bases). Germline CDR1 reads MNHEY; CDR2 reads SVGEGT. V was trimmed by 2 bases and J by 4 bases, leaving 9 bases between them. The CDR3 contains 13 residues. The CDR3 nucleotides are TGTGCCAGCAGTTACCTGCGGGCGTACGAGCAGTACTTA. Protein: CASSYLRAYEQYL.

As for this clonotype: A clone one base away is much larger, so this may be a read error. The chain joins TRBV5-1 to TRBJ2-1; D may be TRBD2 (6 bases). This CDR3 has 18 amino acids. V gave up 0 bases and J gave up 5 bases, with 21 bases separating them. Germline V gene data show CDR1 as SGHRS and CDR2 as YFSETQ. Here the CDR3 DNA reads TGCGCCAGCAGCTTGGGACTAGTGGGAGGTGGAGGCCACAATGAGCAGTTCTTC. It codes for CASSLGLVGGGGHNEQFF.

This clonotype has just one count. One end of the junction does not line up with germline, which may come from a read error. The J gene is TRBJ1-1, the V gene TRBV5-4; D unclear. Per germline, CDR1 SGHNT and CDR2 YYREEE (reference sequence). The CDR3 extends over 15 amino acids. As DNA, the CDR3 is TGTGCCAGCAACTTGATTACTTTGGGTGTCACTGAAGCTCTCTTT. This encodes CASNLITLGVTEALF.

Many counts were recorded for this clonotype. V usage is TRBV5-1 and J usage is TRBJ2-3, with a tentative D call TRBD2 (5 bases). This CDR3 contains 11 residues. The V end lost 7 bases, the J end lost 8 bases, and 11 bases lay between the germline ends. Germline lookup yields CDR1 SGHRS and CDR2 YFSETQ. The CDR3 DNA follows: TGCGCCAGCGAAGGTGGGAGTACGCAGTATTTT. This translates into CASEGGSTQYF.

For this clonotype: A read error is possible here, since a much larger clone lies one base away. This rearrangement joins TRBV28 to TRBJ2-7; the D gene could be TRBD1 or TRBD2 (5 bases each). Germline CDR1 MDHEN, CDR2 SYDVKM. The CDR3 loop spans 13 amino acids. The CDR3 loop reads CTSSLRDRGGQYF. As DNA, the CDR3 is TGTACCAGCAGTTTACGGGATAGGGGCGGGCAGTACTTC.

As concerns this clonotype: As the CDR3 is not closed by the conserved phenylalanine or tryptophan, this likely results from a read error. The rearrangement links TRBV5-1 to TRBJ2-7, with 8 bases aligning to TRBD1. The germline V gene has CDR1 SGHRS and CDR2 YFSETQ. The CDR3 totals 17 residues. The CDR3 reads CASSLRTGSSGSHEQYY. The CDR3 DNA reads TGCGCCAGCAGCTTGAGGACAGGGAGTTCGGGCTCCCACGAGCAGTACTAC.